The 20 T cell receptor beta chains in this list originate from one sample, sequenced in a study of CD8+ T cells in alopecia areata. cDNA reverse transcribed from extracted RNA served as the sequencing template. Assay: immunoSEQ multiplex PCR; the TCRdb copy retains only in-frame clones and omits some. This repertoire shows 110,000 to 150,000 clones, roughly 82% found once; its top ten account for 20% to 30%. The treatment is: oral pan-JAK inhibitor, 5-10 mg twice daily. The starting material was CD8+ T cells sorted from blood, obtained at week 4, from a patient treated with tofacitinib. The receptors come from a human donor with alopecia areata.

The chain is built from TRBV5-4 and TRBJ2-1; tentatively, D is TRBD1 or TRBD2 (6 bases each). Germline CDR1 SGHNT, CDR2 YYREEE (reference sequence). Deletions cut 1 base from V and 8 bases from J, with 7 bases between. This CDR3 comprises 12 residues. This CDR3 reads CASSLRGDEQFF. In nucleotides, the CDR3 is TGTGCCAGCAGCTTGAGGGGGGATGAGCAGTTCTTC.

This chain uses TRBV15 with TRBJ2-7, with a tentative D call TRBD1 (5 bases). The CDR3 has 14 amino acids. Trimming took off 0 bases at V and 0 bases at J, with 6 bases between the two ends. The germline CDR1 and CDR2 sequences are LNHNV and YYDKDF (reference sequence). CDR3 amino acids: CATSREQVSYEQYF. The CDR3 DNA follows: TGTGCCACCAGCAGAGAACAGGTCTCCTACGAGCAGTACTTC. The variable domain in full, completed from reference TRBV15 and TRBJ2-7, reads DAMVIQNPRYQVTQFGKPVTLSCSQTLNHNVMYWYQQKSSQAPKLLFHYYDKDFNNEADTPDNFQSRRPNTSFCFLDIRSPGLGDTAMYLCATSREQVSYEQYFGPGTRLTVT.

The chain uses TRBV27 and TRBJ1-1, with 8 bases aligning to TRBD1. J was trimmed by 5 bases and V by 6 bases; bases with no gene match: 11. This CDR3 region has 15 residues. Germline CDR1 is MNHEY and CDR2 is SMNVEV (reference sequence). CDR3 region: CASSSPGTGRTEAFF. DNA of the CDR3: TGTGCCAGCAGCTCCCCCGGGACAGGCAGGACTGAAGCTTTCTTT.

The rearrangement joins TRBV7-6 to TRBJ2-5, with 9 bases matching TRBD1. The V and J ends lost 2 bases and 5 bases, in that order; junction bases with no gene match: 6. Germline values: CDR1 SGHVS, CDR2 FNYEAQ. The CDR3 spans 15 residues. CDR3 residues: CASSLMGQGTETQYF. The CDR3 coding sequence is TGTGCCAGCAGCTTAATGGGACAGGGTACGGAGACCCAGTACTTC.

This clone occurred a few times. J is TRBJ2-1 and V is TRBV7-6; 8 nucleotides align to TRBD2. This CDR3 is built from 18 residues. V shed 6 bases, J shed 2 bases, and the junction held 15 bases outside the gene matches. CDR1 SGHVS and CDR2 FNYEAQ come from the germline V gene. The CDR3 protein is CASRPLQRGWAAYNEQFF. CDR3 sequence (DNA): TGTGCCAGCAGGCCTTTGCAGCGGGGGTGGGCCGCCTACAATGAGCAGTTCTTC.

CDR3 DNA sequence: TGCAGCGTTGAAGTAGGACAGGGGAACTACAATGAGCAGTTCTTC. It specifies CSVEVGQGNYNEQFF. This chain links TRBV29-1 with TRBJ2-1, with TRBD1 matching over 9 bases. The CDR3 extends over 15 amino acids. Germline lookup yields CDR1 SQVTM and CDR2 ANQGSEA. V trimming: 1 base; J trimming: 3 bases; junction bases outside the gene matches: 4.

The chain links TRBV19 to TRBJ1-1; 8 bases align to TRBD1. V lost 9 bases, J lost 1 base, and 10 bases stayed unmatched. The CDR3 runs to 15 residues. Germline values: CDR1 LNHDA, CDR2 SQIVND (reference sequence). CDR3 in DNA: TGTGCCAGCCTTGAAACCGGGACAGGGAACACTGAAGCTTTCTTT. Amino acid sequence: CASLETGTGNTEAFF.

The genes are TRBV29-1 and TRBJ2-1, with 10 bases aligning to TRBD1. V shed 0 bases, J shed 4 bases, and the junction held 6 bases outside the gene matches. CDR1 is SQVTM and CDR2 is ANQGSEA in the germline V gene. The CDR3 consists of 16 residues. The CDR3 bases are TGCAGCGTTGAAGATTGGACAGGGGGTGAATACAATGAGCAGTTCTTC. It translates to CSVEDWTGGEYNEQFF.

This clone was seen a handful of times. In DNA form, the CDR3 reads TGTGCCAGCAGTGATAGAGCGGGACTTAGCACAGATACGCAGTATTTT. Its translation: CASSDRAGLSTDTQYF. This chain joins TRBV2 and TRBJ2-3; 7 positions agree with TRBD2. Unmatched junction bases numbered 6, after V lost 3 bases and J lost 0 bases. CDR3 size: 16 residues. Germline CDR1 SNHLY, CDR2 FYNNEI.

The V call is TRBV13, the J call TRBJ1-2, with unresolved D. Per germline, CDR1 PRHDT and CDR2 FYEKMQ (reference sequence). The CDR3 has 12 amino acids. Deletions cut 8 bases from V and 8 bases from J, with 15 bases between. DNA for the CDR3: TGTGCCAGCCGCGCAGGCTCGGAGGGCTACACCTTC. It translates to CASRAGSEGYTF.

The chain carries TRBV4-2 and TRBJ1-1, with D perhaps matching TRBD1 (5 bases). The CDR3 sequence is 17 residues long. Germline V CDR1 and CDR2: LGHNA, YNFKEQ. Trimming left V 7 bases short and J 0 bases short, with 21 bases between. This chain's CDR3 is CASTRQSHEPMNTEAFF. The CDR3, as DNA: TGTGCCAGCACCAGACAGTCCCACGAACCAATGAACACTGAAGCTTTCTTT.

This clone occurred a few times. This rearrangement joins TRBV21-1 to TRBJ1-1. TRBV21-1 corresponds to a pseudogene. The CDR3 loop spans 14 amino acids. Here the CDR3 reads CASSKKRTNTEAFF. The CDR3 nucleotides are TGTGCCAGCAGCAAGAAGCGAACGAACACTGAAGCTTTCTTT.

The J gene is TRBJ1-2, the V gene TRBV4-3, with D uncertain. Per the germline V gene, CDR1 is LGHNA and CDR2 is YSLEER. The V gene lost 4 bases and the J gene lost 8 bases, with 20 bases spanning the gap. The CDR3 has 15 residues. The CDR3 loop reads CASSRANRRAGGYTF. DNA for the CDR3: TGCGCCAGCAGCCGAGCTAACAGAAGGGCCGGGGGCTACACCTTC.

This clone was seen only once. V gene TRBV6-5 combines with J gene TRBJ2-1; TRBD2 matches 8 bases. V gave up 5 bases and J gave up 6 bases; unmatched junction bases: 9. The CDR3 runs 15 residues. CDR1 is MNHEY, CDR2 SVGAGI, per germline. The CDR3 DNA sequence: TGTGCCAGCAGTCAGCGGGGGCCCATTACCAATGAGCAGTTCTTC. It codes for CASSQRGPITNEQFF.

A remark on this clone: This same CDR3 is encoded by further DNA sequences in the sample. The gene calls are TRBV30 and TRBJ2-7; D is unresolved. The CDR3 extends over 12 amino acids. Germline V CDR1 and CDR2: GTSNPN, SVGIG (reference sequence). V was clipped by 0 bases and J by 0 bases, with 3 bases between them. The DNA of the CDR3 is TGTGCCTGGAGTGTAAGCTCCTACGAGCAGTACTTC. Translation gives CAWSVSSYEQYF.

The J gene is TRBJ1-4, the V gene TRBV23-1; the match to TRBD1 covers 7 bases. TRBV23-1 is an ORF; its function is uncertain. The ends lost 2 bases at V and 5 bases at J; junction bases unmatched: 5. The CDR3 loop spans 15 amino acids. CDR3 sequence: CASSQIGGPNEKLFF. CDR3 DNA: TGCGCCAGCAGTCAAATAGGGGGCCCCAATGAAAAACTGTTTTTT.

This clone was seen just once. V usage is TRBV7-9 and J usage is TRBJ2-2, with TRBD1 identical over 7 bases. The germline gives CDR1 SEHNR, CDR2 FQNEAQ (reference sequence). The CDR3 runs to 15 residues. V lost 5 bases and J lost 2; bases outside the gene matches: 5. CDR3 in amino acids: CASSPYRGNTGELFF. As DNA, the CDR3 is TGTGCCAGCAGCCCCTACAGGGGTAACACCGGGGAGCTGTTTTTT.

About this clone: The same CDR3 also results from other DNA sequences found in this sample. The CDR3 sequence: CSVEGDWTGEDTEAFF. In DNA form, the CDR3 reads TGCAGCGTTGAAGGCGACTGGACAGGGGAGGACACTGAAGCTTTCTTT. The J gene is TRBJ1-1, the V gene TRBV29-1; 9 nucleotides align to TRBD1. The length of the CDR3 is 16 residues. Germline CDR1 and CDR2: SQVTM and ANQGSEA. Trimming removed 1 base from V and 3 bases from J; junction bases left unmatched: 9.

This chain joins TRBV11-2 and TRBJ2-7; tentatively, D is TRBD1 (5 bases). The germline V and J ends were trimmed by 3 bases and 2 bases, with 11 bases remaining between them. The CDR3 spans 14 residues. Per germline, CDR1 SGHAT and CDR2 FQNNGV. The CDR3 sequence is CASSFFTGTYEQYF. CDR3 nucleotide sequence: TGTGCCAGCAGCTTCTTTACAGGAACCTACGAGCAGTACTTC.

The chain couples TRBV5-1 to TRBJ1-5, with D maybe TRBD1 (5 bases). The CDR3 totals 15 residues. Trimming cost V 0 bases and J 4 bases, with 11 bases left between them. Germline V gives CDR1 SGHRS, CDR2 YFSETQ. This CDR3 is CASSLEESGNQPQHF. CDR3 in DNA: TGCGCCAGCAGCTTGGAGGAATCAGGGAATCAGCCCCAGCATTTT.